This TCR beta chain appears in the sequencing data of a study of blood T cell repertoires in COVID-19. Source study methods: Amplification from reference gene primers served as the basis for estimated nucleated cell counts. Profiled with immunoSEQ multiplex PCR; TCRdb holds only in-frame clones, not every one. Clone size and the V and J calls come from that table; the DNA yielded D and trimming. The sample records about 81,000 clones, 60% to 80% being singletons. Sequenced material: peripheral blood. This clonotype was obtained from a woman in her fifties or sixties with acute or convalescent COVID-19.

In DNA, the CDR3 is TGTGCCAGCAGCGAATGGGACAGGGGGAACTATGGCTACACCTTC. It codes for CASSEWDRGNYGYTF. The chain has TRBV5-8 and TRBJ1-2, with 11 bases lining up with TRBD1. V lost 4 bases, J lost 2 bases, and 4 bases stayed unmatched. Germline values: CDR1 SGHTS, CDR2 YDEGEE. This CDR3 has 15 residues.